Listed below are T cell receptor beta chains from one sample, sequenced in a study of T cells in Graves' hyperthyroidism and ophthalmopathy. One entry per CDR3 protein results from TCRdb running MiXCR on the multiplex PCR reads. The sample holds 500,000 to 600,000 distinct CDR3 sequences; roughly 17% are singletons and the top ten take approximately 18%. The specimen sequenced was blood. The receptors were sampled from a woman between 18 and 29 years old with Graves' hyperthyroidism. Each CDR3 is given with its conserved first and last residue. The D gene is left open where the match is weak. The size entry is marked missing in some rows and otherwise reads once, few, many or a size class.

CDR3nt	CDR3aa	abundance	d_gene	v_gene	j_gene
TGCAGTGCCGATTCCGAGGACAGGGGAGTGAACACTGAAGCTTTCTTT	CSADSEDRGVNTEAFF	many	TRBD1	TRBV20-1	TRBJ1-1
TGTGCCAGCAGCCCCCTTATGCGGAGGAATGAGCAGTTCTTC	CASSPLMRRNEQFF	few	NA	TRBV12-3/TRBV12-4	TRBJ2-1
TGTGCCAGCAGCCCGATGGACAGGCCGAACACTGAAGCTTTCTTT	CASSPMDRPNTEAFF	many	TRBD1	TRBV9	TRBJ1-1
TGTGCCAGTGGCCCAGATACGCAGTATTTT	CASGPDTQYF	many	NA	TRBV2	TRBJ2-3
TGCAGTGCCCCCAGAGGCGGGAGGACCTCAGATACGCAGTATTTT	CSAPRGGRTSDTQYF	NA	TRBD2	TRBV20-1	TRBJ2-3
TGCAGTGCTAGAAGGACTAGCGGGGGGTTCAATGAGCAGTTCTTC	CSARRTSGGFNEQFF	few	TRBD2	TRBV20-1	TRBJ2-1
TGCAGCGTTGTAGGCGGGAGTGTCTCCTACGAGCAGTACTTC	CSVVGGSVSYEQYF	many	TRBD2	TRBV29-1	TRBJ2-7
TGTGCCAGTTTAGCGGGAGGGCAAAGGAATGAGCAGTTCTTC	CASLAGGQRNEQFF	NA	TRBD2	TRBV5-4	TRBJ2-1
TGTGCCAGCAGCCGGTTTGAAGGCACAGATACGCAGTATTTT	CASSRFEGTDTQYF	many	NA	TRBV3-1	TRBJ2-3
TGTGCCAGCAGCTCCCTAGCCAAAGCAATCGATTTTCACAATGAGCAGTTCTTC	CASSSLAKAIDFHNEQFF	many	NA	TRBV11-2	TRBJ2-1
TGTGCCAGCAGTGACTCTAGCGGGGGGGCCAATGAGCAGTTCTTC	CASSDSSGGANEQFF	many	TRBD2	TRBV6-4	TRBJ2-1
TGCGCCAGCAGTGCGGCGGATGGAGATACGCAGTATTTT	CASSAADGDTQYF	few	NA	TRBV10-1	TRBJ2-3
TGTGCCAGCAGCGAAACCACACGGAATTCCTACGAGCAGTACTTC	CASSETTRNSYEQYF	few	NA	TRBV3-1	TRBJ2-7
TGTGCCAGCAGCTTCGGGACAGCCAACTATGGCTACACCTTC	CASSFGTANYGYTF	many	TRBD1	TRBV7-2	TRBJ1-2
TGTGCCAGCAGCTTACGTAGCGGGGTTAAATACAATGAGCAGTTCTTC	CASSLRSGVKYNEQFF	NA	TRBD2	TRBV7-3	TRBJ2-1
TGTGCCAGCAGCTTAGAGGGACTAGCGCACGATGAGACCCAGTACTTC	CASSLEGLAHDETQYF	many	TRBD2	TRBV11-3	TRBJ2-5
TGTGCCAGCAGTTTATTCTTTGAGGCCGGGTCCCGATACTCGAGCACTGAAGCTTTCTTT	CASSLFFEAGSRYSSTEAFF	many	NA	TRBV28	TRBJ1-1
TGTGCCAGCAGCTTCCCGTTCAATGAGCAGTTCTTC	CASSFPFNEQFF	many	NA	TRBV5-5	TRBJ2-1
TGTGCCAGCAGTTTTTCGACTAGCGGGAGAAGCGAGCAGTACTTC	CASSFSTSGRSEQYF	few	TRBD2	TRBV27	TRBJ2-7
TGTGCCAGCAGCCCAGACGGAACAGGGGGGACAGATACGCAGTATTTT	CASSPDGTGGTDTQYF	many	TRBD1	TRBV12-3/TRBV12-4	TRBJ2-3
TGTGCCAGCAGCCAATCCACCGGACGCTACACAGATACGCAGTATTTT	CASSQSTGRYTDTQYF	many	NA	TRBV3-1	TRBJ2-3
TGTGCCAGCAGCTTAGAGTTCGGGGGGTACAATGAGCAGTTCTTC	CASSLEFGGYNEQFF	NA	TRBD2	TRBV11-2	TRBJ2-1
TGTGCCAGCAGCTTAGTTGCAGGGGCAGGGGCCAACGTCCTGACTTTC	CASSLVAGAGANVLTF	NA	NA	TRBV7-9	TRBJ2-6
TGTGCCTGGAGTGTGGGGGCGGATGGCTACACCTTC	CAWSVGADGYTF	NA	NA	TRBV30	TRBJ1-2
TGTGCCAGCAGTAGGGACCTCCCATATAATTCACCCCTCCACTTT	CASSRDLPYNSPLHF	NA	NA	TRBV2	TRBJ1-6
TGTGCCAGCAGTTACGACAGAAAACTCAATGAGCAGTTCTTC	CASSYDRKLNEQFF	few	NA	TRBV6-6	TRBJ2-1
TGCAGTGCTAGTGTCCATTCGGGCCCTAATTCACCCCTCCACTTT	CSASVHSGPNSPLHF	few	NA	TRBV20-1	TRBJ1-6
TGTGCCAGCAGCTTTAGTACAATTCAGTCCCGGGCCCCGCTTTCCGGGGAGCTGTTTTTT	CASSFSTIQSRAPLSGELFF	NA	NA	TRBV7-9	TRBJ2-2
TGTGCCAGCAGCTTAGGACAGGGGGTCCTCTCGAGTACGCAGTATTTT	CASSLGQGVLSSTQYF	many	TRBD1	TRBV11-1	TRBJ2-3
TGTGCCAGCAGCCACAGACAGGGCTTTGGGGCCAACGTCCTGACTTTC	CASSHRQGFGANVLTF	NA	TRBD1	TRBV11-1	TRBJ2-6
TGTGCCAGCAGTTTAAGGGTCCGGTTTTACAATGAGCAGTTCTTC	CASSLRVRFYNEQFF	few	NA	TRBV27	TRBJ2-1
TGTGCCAGAGTGCCGGGCCGGGACGGAAGAGGGTCCTATGGCTACACCTTC	CARVPGRDGRGSYGYTF	NA	NA	TRBV6-4	TRBJ1-2
TGTGCCAGCAGTTCAGCTAGCTTCCGGGGGTACAATGAGCAGTTCTTC	CASSSASFRGYNEQFF	NA	NA	TRBV27	TRBJ2-1
TGTGCCAGCAGACCAATCGGGCGAAGGGCTTTCTTT	CASRPIGRRAFF	NA	NA	TRBV6-1	TRBJ1-1
TGTGCCAGCAGCTTAAATGACAGGGGTCCGAGGACCGGGGAGCTGTTTTTT	CASSLNDRGPRTGELFF	NA	TRBD1	TRBV11-3	TRBJ2-2
TGCAGCGTTGAAGGGACTAGGCGCAATGAGCAGTTCTTC	CSVEGTRRNEQFF	NA	TRBD2	TRBV29-1	TRBJ2-1
TGCAGCTGGCGGCGGGCTGGTACTGAAGCTTTCTTT	CSWRRAGTEAFF	NA	NA	TRBV29-1	TRBJ1-1
TGCAGTGCTGGGGGACTTCAATACGAGCAGTACTTC	CSAGGLQYEQYF	NA	NA	TRBV20-1	TRBJ2-7
TGTGCCAGCCGTTTTGGCGGGGGGGTTCCAGATACGCAGTATTTT	CASRFGGGVPDTQYF	NA	TRBD2	TRBV7-2	TRBJ2-3
TGCAGTGCTAGAGATCGTGTAGCCTCCTACGAGCAGTACTTC	CSARDRVASYEQYF	NA	NA	TRBV20-1	TRBJ2-7
TGTGCCAGCAGTGCTCGGGTCTATGGCTACACCTTC	CASSARVYGYTF	many	NA	TRBV2	TRBJ1-2